A selection of T cell receptor beta chains follows, all from one sample in a study of cytomegalovirus exposure and HLA in healthy donors. Assay: immunoSEQ multiplex PCR; the TCRdb copy retains only in-frame clones and omits some. The sample contains about 110,000 clones, around three quarters of which appear only once. Sequencing input: PBMCs. The receptor source for this set is a man aged 25 to 40 in good health and CMV-seronegative. Both conserved end residues are part of each CDR3. The D gene is left open where the match is weak. Rows give clone size only sometimes, using once, few, many, or a class for an expanded clone.

j_gene	abundance	d_gene	v_gene	CDR3aa	CDR3nt
TRBJ2-7	-	-	TRBV5-4	CASSLAHGPGGEQYF	TGTGCCAGCAGCTTGGCCCACGGTCCGGGCGGGGAGCAGTACTTC
TRBJ1-4	-	TRBD1	TRBV30	CAWSKTGDNEKLFF	TGTGCCTGGAGCAAGACAGGGGATAATGAAAAACTGTTTTTT
TRBJ2-7	-	TRBD2	TRBV4-1	CASSSTGGLDEQYF	TGCGCCAGCAGCTCCACGGGGGGTCTGGACGAACAGTACTTC
TRBJ2-7	-	-	TRBV4-1	CASSQVQGGYEQYF	TGCGCCAGCAGCCAGGTACAGGGGGGGTACGAGCAGTACTTC
TRBJ1-4	-	TRBD1	TRBV9	CASSAEGTVYEKLFF	TGTGCCAGCAGCGCTGAGGGGACAGTATATGAAAAACTGTTTTTT
TRBJ1-6	few	-	TRBV6-1	CASAGGLMLNSPLHF	TGTGCCAGCGCTGGCGGCCTGATGCTTAATTCACCCCTCCACTTT
TRBJ2-7	once	-	TRBV11-1	CASSLSSYEQYF	TGTGCCAGCAGCTTATCTTCCTACGAGCAGTACTTC
TRBJ2-7	-	TRBD2	TRBV2	CASNPRTSGSYEQYF	TGTGCCAGCAACCCGCGGACTAGCGGGTCCTACGAGCAGTACTTC
TRBJ2-3	-	TRBD1	TRBV19	CASSVQGASDTQYF	TGTGCCAGTAGTGTACAGGGGGCTTCAGATACGCAGTATTTT
TRBJ2-7	-	-	TRBV28	CASSLTPIYEQYF	TGTGCCAGCAGTTTAACACCGATTTACGAGCAGTACTTC
TRBJ2-3	-	-	TRBV27	CASSFGAEHTDTQYF	TGTGCCAGCAGTTTCGGTGCGGAGCACACAGATACGCAGTATTTT
TRBJ1-6	-	-	TRBV7-9	CASSRFGLLSSYNSPLHF	TGTGCCAGCAGCCGCTTCGGACTGTTGAGCTCCTATAATTCACCCCTCCACTTT
TRBJ2-2	-	TRBD1	TRBV10-3	CAISDPGQGYTGELFF	TGTGCCATCAGTGACCCGGGACAGGGTTACACCGGGGAGCTGTTTTTT
TRBJ2-3	-	TRBD2	TRBV2	CASSDLAGGSDTQYF	TGTGCCAGCAGTGACCTAGCGGGGGGGTCAGATACGCAGTATTTT
TRBJ1-2	many	-	TRBV7-2	CASERTALRGYTF	TGTGCCAGCGAAAGGACAGCTCTTAGAGGCTACACCTTC
TRBJ2-7	-	-	TRBV6-1	CASSENTASYEQYF	TGTGCCAGCAGTGAAAATACAGCCTCCTACGAGCAGTACTTC
TRBJ1-5	few	-	TRBV21-1	CASVRWTGCNQPQHF	TGTGCCAGCGTCCGTTGGACAGGGTGCAATCAGCCCCAGCATTTT
TRBJ1-1	once	TRBD1	TRBV30	CAWSGQGRDTEAFF	TGTGCCTGGAGTGGACAGGGTAGGGACACTGAAGCTTTCTTT
TRBJ2-7	once	TRBD1	TRBV11-2	CASSRDSYEQYF	TGTGCCAGCAGCCGGGACAGCTACGAGCAGTACTTC
TRBJ2-7	few	TRBD2	TRBV28	CASTTSGSSHEQYF	TGTGCCAGCACGACTAGCGGGAGTTCTCACGAGCAGTACTTC
TRBJ2-2	-	TRBD2	TRBV19	CASRLSGGRTGELFF	TGTGCCAGTAGGCTTAGCGGGGGGCGCACCGGGGAGCTGTTTTTT
TRBJ1-2	-	-	TRBV11-2	CASSFERNYGYTF	TGTGCCAGCAGCTTCGAACGGAACTATGGCTACACCTTC
TRBJ2-5	-	TRBD1	TRBV27	CASSDRGAGETQYF	TGTGCCAGCTCTGACAGGGGCGCGGGGGAGACCCAGTACTTC
TRBJ1-1	once	-	TRBV19	CASSITRNTEAFF	TGTGCCAGTAGTATAACTCGGAACACTGAAGCTTTCTTT
TRBJ2-2	-	TRBD2	TRBV5-1	CASSSGTSSTGELFF	TGCGCCAGCAGCTCCGGGACTAGTTCCACCGGGGAGCTGTTTTTT
TRBJ2-5	-	TRBD2	TRBV9	CASSVGTSGSRETQYF	TGTGCCAGCAGCGTCGGGACTAGCGGGAGTAGGGAGACCCAGTACTTC
TRBJ2-7	-	-	TRBV28	CASSSPIYSYEQYF	TGTGCCAGCAGTTCTCCGATCTATTCCTACGAGCAGTACTTC
TRBJ2-7	few	-	TRBV14	CASSQVTWRDEQYF	TGTGCCAGCAGCCAAGTGACCTGGCGGGACGAGCAGTACTTC
TRBJ2-5	-	TRBD2	TRBV7-9	CASSLDTSGGNQETQYF	TGTGCCAGCAGCTTAGACACTAGCGGGGGCAACCAAGAGACCCAGTACTTC
TRBJ2-3	-	-	TRBV4-1	CASSQGQRISTDTQYF	TGCGCCAGCAGCCAAGGGCAGCGAATTAGCACAGATACGCAGTATTTT
TRBJ2-1	-	TRBD1	TRBV30	CAWSVGRGPAYNEQFF	TGTGCCTGGAGTGTAGGCAGGGGGCCAGCCTACAATGAGCAGTTCTTC
TRBJ2-7	-	-	TRBV7-7	CASSLETGSYEQYF	TGTGCCAGCAGCTTAGAAACGGGGTCCTACGAGCAGTACTTC
TRBJ2-6	-	TRBD2	TRBV28	CASSLRILAGHASGANVLTF	TGTGCCAGCAGTTTACGGATACTAGCGGGACACGCCTCTGGGGCCAACGTCCTGACTTTC
TRBJ2-5	-	TRBD1	TRBV6-6	CASSYRGTGEETQYF	TGTGCCAGCAGTTACCGGGGGACAGGGGAAGAGACCCAGTACTTC
TRBJ1-1	medium-sized	TRBD1	TRBV10-2	CASSTGGTNTEAFF	TGCGCCAGCAGTACAGGGGGCACGAACACTGAAGCTTTCTTT
TRBJ2-1	-	-	TRBV5-1	CASSLGGGDYNEQFF	TGCGCCAGCAGCTTGGGAGGGGGGGACTACAATGAGCAGTTCTTC
TRBJ1-1	many	TRBD1	TRBV5-5	CASSLRGGEGTEAFF	TGTGCCAGCAGCTTGAGAGGGGGCGAGGGAACTGAAGCTTTCTTT
TRBJ2-1	-	TRBD2	TRBV7-2	CASSPRGGFNNEQFF	TGTGCCAGCAGCCCGCGGGGGGGTTTCAACAATGAGCAGTTCTTC
TRBJ2-5	once	TRBD2	TRBV10-2	CASRGLSETQYF	TGCGCCAGCAGGGGACTATCGGAGACCCAGTACTTC
TRBJ1-4	-	-	TRBV28	CASEAGFVGKLFF	TGTGCCAGTGAGGCAGGGTTTGTGGGAAAACTGTTTTTT
TRBJ2-7	-	-	TRBV5-8	CARNTGYGEQYF	TGTGCCAGGAACACAGGGTACGGCGAGCAGTACTTC
TRBJ2-7	-	TRBD1	TRBV5-1	CASSGTDAYEQYF	TGCGCCAGCAGCGGGACAGACGCCTACGAGCAGTACTTC
TRBJ2-2	-	TRBD1	TRBV5-4	CASSPRTGENTGELFF	TGTGCCAGCAGCCCCAGGACAGGGGAGAACACCGGGGAGCTGTTTTTT
TRBJ2-7	few	-	TRBV6-1	CASTAALAREQYF	TGTGCCAGCACGGCGGCGCTAGCACGCGAGCAGTACTTC
TRBJ2-3	once	TRBD1	TRBV5-8	CASSLGQGGFTDTQYF	TGTGCCAGCAGCTTGGGACAGGGGGGTTTCACAGATACGCAGTATTTT
TRBJ2-2	-	TRBD1	TRBV7-9	CASSRDSFTGELFF	TGTGCCAGCAGTCGGGACAGCTTCACCGGGGAGCTGTTTTTT
TRBJ1-6	-	TRBD1	TRBV5-8	CASSRYRGTDSPLHF	TGTGCCAGCAGCCGATACAGGGGAACTGATTCACCCCTCCACTTT
TRBJ2-1	-	-	TRBV19	CASSNGGTYNEQFF	TGTGCCAGTAGTAACGGCGGGACCTACAATGAGCAGTTCTTC
TRBJ2-2	-	TRBD1	TRBV28	CASWDRGNTGELFF	TGTGCCAGCTGGGACAGGGGAAACACCGGGGAGCTGTTTTTT
TRBJ2-5	few	-	TRBV30	CAWSGGSETQYF	TGTGCCTGGAGTGGTGGGAGTGAGACCCAGTACTTC
TRBJ2-7	once	TRBD1	TRBV10-2	CASSDGTGGYEQYF	TGCGCCAGCAGTGACGGGACAGGGGGTTACGAGCAGTACTTC
TRBJ2-2	few	TRBD1	TRBV6-5	CASSQGTANTGELFF	TGTGCCAGCAGTCAGGGGACAGCGAACACCGGGGAGCTGTTTTTT
TRBJ1-2	few	TRBD1	TRBV6-5	CASRSGQGRGGYTF	TGTGCCAGCAGGTCGGGACAGGGGAGGGGTGGCTACACCTTC